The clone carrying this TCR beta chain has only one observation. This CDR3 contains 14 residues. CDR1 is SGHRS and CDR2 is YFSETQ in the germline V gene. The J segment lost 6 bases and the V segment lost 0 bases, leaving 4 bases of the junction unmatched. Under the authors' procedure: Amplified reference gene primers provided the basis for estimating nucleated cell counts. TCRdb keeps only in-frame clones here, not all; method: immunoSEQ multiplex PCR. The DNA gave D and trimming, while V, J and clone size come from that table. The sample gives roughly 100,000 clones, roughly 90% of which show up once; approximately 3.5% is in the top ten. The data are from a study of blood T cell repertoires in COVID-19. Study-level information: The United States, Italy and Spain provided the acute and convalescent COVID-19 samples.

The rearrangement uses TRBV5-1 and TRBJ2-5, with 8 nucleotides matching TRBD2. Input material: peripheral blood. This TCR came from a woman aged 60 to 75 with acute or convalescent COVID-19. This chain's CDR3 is CASSLVSGGKTQYF. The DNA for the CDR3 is TGCGCCAGCAGCTTGGTTTCGGGGGGGAAGACCCAGTACTTC. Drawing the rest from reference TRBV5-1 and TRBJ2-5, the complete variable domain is KAGVTQTPRYLIKTRGQQVTLSCSPISGHRSVSWYQQTPGQGLQFLFEYFSETQRNKGNFPGRFSGRQFSNSRSEMNVSTLELGDSALYLCASSLVSGGKTQYFGPGTRLLVL.